A single sample gave rise to the 26 T cell receptor beta chains below, sequenced in a study of T cells in Graves' hyperthyroidism and ophthalmopathy. RNA transcripts yielded amplified TCR beta CDR3 regions. HTBI primers were used for first-round RT-PCR of the TCR CDR3. TCRdb recomputed calls from the multiplex PCR reads with MiXCR, one row per CDR3 protein. The table has about 460,000 distinct CDR3 sequences, 22% seen once. Sequenced material: blood. These receptors were collected from a woman in her 70s with Graves' ophthalmopathy.

The rearrangement links TRBV20-1 to TRBJ2-7; D perhaps matches TRBD2 (6 bases). This CDR3 is built from 13 residues. With 6 bases removed from V and 4 bases from J, the gap between germline ends came to 16 bases. Germline CDR1 is DFQATT and CDR2 is SNEGSKA (reference sequence). The DNA of the CDR3 is TGCAGTGCAGAAATTGGGGGGAAATACGAGCAGTACTTC. The encoded protein is CSAEIGGKYEQYF.

This clonotype was counted many times. The chain has TRBV12-3 or TRBV12-4 and TRBJ1-1, with D perhaps matching TRBD1 (6 bases). CDR3 length equals 15 residues. V shed 3 bases and J shed 1 base, with 12 bases lying between them. The CDR3 loop reads CASSFRTVRNTEAFF. The CDR3 DNA is TGTGCCAGCAGTTTTCGGACAGTAAGGAACACTGAAGCTTTCTTT.

This clonotype was counted many times. The J gene is TRBJ2-2, the V gene TRBV9; 7 bases map to TRBD2. CDR3 length equals 15 residues. CDR1 SGDLS and CDR2 YYNGEE come from the germline V gene. Germline trimming cut 1 base from V and 7 bases from J; bases unmatched to any gene: 7. The CDR3 here is CASSVRLAVGGELFF. DNA of the CDR3: TGTGCCAGCAGCGTAAGACTAGCCGTCGGCGGGGAGCTGTTTTTT.

This clonotype has a handful of counts. Here the CDR3 DNA reads TGTGCCAGCTCCCCAAAGCCGGGCTACGAGCAGTACTTC. Translation: CASSPKPGYEQYF. V is TRBV7-2 and J is TRBJ2-7; D unresolved. The CDR3 is 13 residues long. Trimming stripped 8 bases from V and 3 bases from J, with 14 bases between. Germline-derived CDR1 and CDR2 are SGHTA and FQGNSA.

This clonotype was detected only once. This sequence joins TRBV14 and TRBJ1-1; no clear D gene. The CDR3 length is 13 residues. Trimming removed 2 bases from V and 6 bases from J, with 10 bases in between. CDR1 and CDR2 (germline): SGHDN, FVKESK. In DNA form, the CDR3 reads TGTGCCAGCAGCCAACGGCCTGGGGCTGAAGCTTTCTTT. It encodes CASSQRPGAEAFF.

V and J are TRBV5-1 and TRBJ2-1, with a possible D match to TRBD1 (5 bases). CDR1 is SGHRS and CDR2 is YFSETQ in the germline V gene. The CDR3 is 15 residues long. V gave up 8 bases and J gave up 3 bases, with 18 bases separating them. The DNA of the CDR3 is TGCGCCAGTAGAGACAGCGCAGCCAGCTACAATGAGCAGTTCTTC. Translating gives CASRDSAASYNEQFF.

This clonotype was seen only once. An end of the junction does not agree with germline; a read error may underlie this. This chain's CDR3 is CAGSLRRVGYGYTF. The CDR3 nucleotides are TGTGCCGGCAGCCTGAGGAGGGTTGGCTATGGCTACACCTTC. This rearrangement joins TRBV28 to TRBJ1-2, with D uncertain. In germline, CDR1 is MDHEN, CDR2 SYDVKM. The CDR3 is 14 amino acids.

The chain carries TRBV18 and TRBJ2-3, with 7 bases that match TRBD2. The trim removed 0 bases at V and 4 bases at J, leaving 7 bases unmatched. Germline V gives CDR1 KGHSH, CDR2 LQKENI. The CDR3 totals 16 residues. CDR3 residues: CASSPPSGGGPDTQYF. CDR3 bases: TGTGCCAGCTCACCACCGTCGGGAGGAGGTCCAGATACGCAGTATTTT.

In its sample, this clonotype was seen many times. This rearrangement joins TRBV2 to TRBJ1-2; possibly TRBD1 for D (5 bases). Per the germline V gene, CDR1 is SNHLY and CDR2 is FYNNEI. CDR3 length: 11 amino acids. Between the trimmed V and J ends, which lost 5 bases and 7 bases, there was a span of 8 bases. CDR3 region: CASSPRVGYTF. DNA for the CDR3: TGTGCCAGCAGTCCCAGGGTTGGCTACACCTTC. The full variable domain, completed using reference TRBV2 and TRBJ1-2, is EPEVTQTPSHQVTQMGQEVILRCVPISNHLYFYWYRQILGQKVEFLVSFYNNEISEKSEIFDDQFSVERPDGSNFTLKIRSTKLEDSAMYFCASSPRVGYTFGSGTRLTVV.

This chain uses TRBV6-1 with TRBJ2-7; tentatively, D is TRBD1 or TRBD2 (5 bases each). Germline CDR1 is MNHNS and CDR2 is SASEGT. Trimming removed 6 bases at V and 5 bases at J, with 20 bases between. CDR3 length: 15 amino acids. CDR3 loop: CASSSLGGLTDEQYF. As DNA, the CDR3 is TGTGCCAGCAGCAGCCTTGGGGGTCTCACAGACGAGCAGTACTTC.

In this sample, this clonotype turned up many times. The chain uses TRBV24-1 and TRBJ2-3; 14 nucleotides agree with TRBD2. The CDR3 sequence is 18 residues long. Looked up from germline, CDR1 is KGHDR and CDR2 is SFDVKD. V trimming: 4 bases; J trimming: 1 base; junction bases outside the gene matches: 6. CDR3: CATSDTGTSGSGTDTQYF. CDR3 bases: TGTGCCACCAGTGACACCGGGACTAGCGGGAGTGGCACAGATACGCAGTATTTT.

This clonotype appeared a single time. Germline is not matched at one junction end, which may reflect a read error. The rearrangement joins TRBV10-1 to TRBJ1-1; D uncertain. The CDR3 is 11 residues long. Germline-derived CDR1 and CDR2 are WNHNN and SYGVQD (reference sequence). This chain's CDR3 is CASSENTQAFF. The DNA for the CDR3 is TGCGCCAGCAGTGAGAACACTCAAGCTTTCTTT.

This clonotype was observed a handful of times. In DNA form, the CDR3 reads TGCAGTGCATTGGCGGGAGGGCCAATGACAGATACGCAGTATTTT. Protein: CSALAGGPMTDTQYF. The chain recombines TRBV20-1 with TRBJ2-3, with TRBD2 identical over 9 bases. CDR3 length: 15 amino acids. Germline lookup yields CDR1 DFQATT and CDR2 SNEGSKA (reference sequence). V lost 6 bases to trimming and J lost 3 bases; unmatched junction nucleotides: 10.

This clonotype came up many times. The genes are TRBV3-1 and TRBJ1-1; D unclear. This CDR3 spans 13 amino acids. CDR1 LGHDT and CDR2 YNNKEL come from the germline V gene (reference sequence). V lost 3 bases to trimming and J lost 5 bases, with 10 bases between them. The CDR3 is CASSQLGSTEAFF. As DNA, the CDR3 is TGTGCCAGCAGCCAGCTAGGGAGTACTGAAGCTTTCTTT.

The chain carries TRBV7-9 and TRBJ2-5; either TRBD1 or TRBD2 may fit D (5 bases each). Trimming cost V 3 bases and J 4 bases, with 15 bases left between them. This CDR3 has 15 residues. Germline V gene sequence: CDR1 SEHNR, CDR2 FQNEAQ (reference sequence). The CDR3 loop reads CASSFEGLFAETQYF. The CDR3 DNA sequence: TGTGCCAGCAGCTTCGAGGGGTTGTTCGCAGAGACCCAGTACTTC.

The chain employs TRBV6-6 and TRBJ2-7, with TRBD2 matching 8 bases. CDR1 and CDR2 from the germline V gene are MNHNY and SVGAGI (reference sequence). The CDR3 runs to 16 residues. V lost 0 bases to trimming and J lost 5 bases; unmatched junction nucleotides: 9. The CDR3 protein is CASSYSTGGGGNEQYF. CDR3 bases: TGTGCCAGCAGTTACTCTACGGGGGGGGGCGGCAACGAGCAGTACTTC.

This clonotype showed up just a few times. One end of the junction is discordant with germline, which a read error may explain. The chain couples TRBV28 to TRBJ1-2; 10 bases agree with TRBD1. The germline gives CDR1 MDHEN, CDR2 SYDVKM. This CDR3 contains 16 residues. CDR3 sequence reads: CASSSPGRQGASGYAF. CDR3 bases: TGTGCCAGCAGTTCACCCGGGCGACAGGGGGCTTCTGGCTACGCCTTC.

This clonotype was detected many times. The rearrangement links TRBV12-5 to TRBJ2-2, with D unresolved. The CDR3 loop spans 12 amino acids. The V end was cut by 8 bases, the J end by 5 bases, with 9 bases between. The germline gives CDR1 LGHNT, CDR2 FRNRAP. The DNA of the CDR3 is TGTGCTAGTTTGTCCGGAACCGGGGAGCTGTTTTTT. Translation: CASLSGTGELFF. Based on the CDR3 plus reference TRBV12-5 and TRBJ2-2, the full variable domain is DARVTQTPRHKVTEMGQEVTMRCQPILGHNTVFWYRQTMMQGLELLAYFRNRAPLDDSGMPKDRFSAEMPDATLATLKIQPSEPRDSAVYFCASLSGTGELFFGEGSRLTVL.

The chain carries TRBV20-1 and TRBJ2-6; maybe TRBD1 (5 bases). V was trimmed by 5 bases and J by 0 bases, leaving 8 bases between them. Germline lookup yields CDR1 DFQATT and CDR2 SNEGSKA (reference sequence). This CDR3 has 14 amino acids. For the CDR3, the DNA is TGCAGTGCTGCCGACAGCTCTGGGGCCAACGTCCTGACTTTC. Its translation is CSAADSSGANVLTF.

This chain uses TRBV20-1 with TRBJ2-5, with TRBD2 identical over 7 bases. The trim removed 0 bases at V and 11 bases at J, leaving 3 bases unmatched. The germline CDR1 and CDR2 sequences are DFQATT and SNEGSKA (reference sequence). The CDR3 length is 11 residues. As DNA, the CDR3 is TGCAGTGCTAGAGATGGGGGGGGACAGTACTTC. This sequence encodes CSARDGGGQYF.

This clonotype was seen once. The chain links TRBV5-6 to TRBJ2-3, with 8 bases identical to TRBD2. This CDR3 contains 16 residues. CDR1 is SGHDT and CDR2 is YYEEEE in the germline V gene. Trimming took 6 bases from V and 5 from J; bases not matched to a gene: 14. This CDR3 reads CASNTLLLAAGDTQYF. CDR3 DNA: TGTGCCAGCAACACCCTCTTACTAGCGGCGGGAGATACGCAGTATTTT.

The V gene is TRBV6-1, the J gene TRBJ2-5; possibly TRBD1 or TRBD2 for D (5 bases each). CDR3 length: 14 amino acids. V was clipped by 6 bases and J by 7 bases, with 18 bases between them. Germline lookup yields CDR1 MNHNS and CDR2 SASEGT. This CDR3 is CASRPGRLFVTQYF. CDR3 nucleotide sequence: TGTGCCAGCAGACCGGGACGGCTTTTTGTGACCCAGTACTTC.

This clonotype was counted between two and nine times. The chain combines TRBV12-3 or TRBV12-4 with TRBJ2-1, with 7 bases matching TRBD2. With V trimmed by 7 bases and J by 5 bases, 11 bases remained unmatched. The CDR3 has 15 amino acids. The CDR3, as DNA: TGTGCCAGCAACCCTTCGGGGGGTTGGGACAATGAGCAGTTCTTC. It encodes CASNPSGGWDNEQFF.

This clonotype turned up a few times. This chain uses TRBV7-8 with TRBJ2-5; 7 bases are a match to TRBD1. The CDR3 covers 15 residues. Germline V CDR1 and CDR2: SGHVS, FQNEAQ. V was clipped by 7 bases and J by 3 bases; unmatched bases: 11. The CDR3 region has the DNA TGTGCCAGCACCTCACCCCCACAGGGGAAAGAGACCCAGTACTTC. This codes for CASTSPPQGKETQYF.

The rearrangement uses TRBV6-2 or TRBV6-3 and TRBJ2-3; D tentatively fits TRBD1 or TRBD2 (5 bases each). Germline V CDR1 and CDR2: MNHEY, SVGEGT. Trimming stripped 0 bases from V and 4 bases from J, with 11 bases between. This CDR3 is 15 amino acids long. The CDR3 DNA is TGTGCCAGCAGTTACTCGAGGGACGGGGCAGATACGCAGTATTTT. Protein sequence: CASSYSRDGADTQYF.

On this clonotype itself: A much larger clone lies a single base off, so this may be a read error. The missing conserved phenylalanine or tryptophan at the end of this CDR3 makes a read error likely. CDR3 loop: CASSYGGRGSNQPQHY. CDR3 coding DNA: TGTGCCAGCAGTTACGGTGGCAGGGGGTCCAATCAGCCCCAGCATTAT. The chain uses TRBV6-5 and TRBJ1-5; 7 nucleotides match TRBD1. This CDR3 spans 16 amino acids. Germline lookup yields CDR1 MNHEY and CDR2 SVGAGI. With V trimmed by 2 bases and J by 3 bases, 7 bases remained unmatched.